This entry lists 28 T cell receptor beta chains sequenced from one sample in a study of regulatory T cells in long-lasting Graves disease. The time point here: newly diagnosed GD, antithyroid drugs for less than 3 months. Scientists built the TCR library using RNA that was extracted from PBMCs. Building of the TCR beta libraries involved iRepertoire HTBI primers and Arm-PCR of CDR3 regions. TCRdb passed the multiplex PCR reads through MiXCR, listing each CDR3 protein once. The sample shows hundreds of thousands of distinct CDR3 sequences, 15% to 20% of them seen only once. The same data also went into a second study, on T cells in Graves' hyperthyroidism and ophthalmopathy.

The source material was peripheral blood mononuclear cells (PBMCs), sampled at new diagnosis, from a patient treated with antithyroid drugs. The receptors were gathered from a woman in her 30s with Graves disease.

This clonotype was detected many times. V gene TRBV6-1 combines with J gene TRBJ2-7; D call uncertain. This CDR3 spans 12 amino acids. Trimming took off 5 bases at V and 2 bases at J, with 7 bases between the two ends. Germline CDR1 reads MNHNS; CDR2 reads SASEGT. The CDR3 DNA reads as TGTGCCAGCAGTAAAGTAACCTACGAGCAGTACTTC. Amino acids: CASSKVTYEQYF.

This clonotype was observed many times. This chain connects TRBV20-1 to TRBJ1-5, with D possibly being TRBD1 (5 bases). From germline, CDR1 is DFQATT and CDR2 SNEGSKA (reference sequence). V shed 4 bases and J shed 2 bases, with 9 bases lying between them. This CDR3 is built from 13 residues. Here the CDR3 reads CSAKDIRNQPQHF. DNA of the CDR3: TGCAGTGCTAAGGACATACGCAATCAGCCCCAGCATTTT.

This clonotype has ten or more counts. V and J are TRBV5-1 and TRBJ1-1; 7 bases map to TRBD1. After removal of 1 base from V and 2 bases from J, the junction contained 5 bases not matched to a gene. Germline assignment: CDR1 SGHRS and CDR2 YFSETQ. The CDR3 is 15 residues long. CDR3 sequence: CASSLTGTVNTEAFF. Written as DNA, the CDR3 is TGCGCCAGCAGCTTGACCGGGACAGTCAACACTGAAGCTTTCTTT.

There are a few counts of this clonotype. The CDR3 bases are TGTGCCAGCAGTGAACTACGGTTAGGGACAGGGGGTTGGTATAGCAATCAGCCCCAGCATTTT. The encoded protein is CASSELRLGTGGWYSNQPQHF. The genes are TRBV6-2 or TRBV6-3 and TRBJ1-5; 11 nucleotides align to TRBD1. Trimming took 5 bases from V and 0 from J; bases not matched to a gene: 18. From germline, CDR1 is MNHEY and CDR2 SVGEGT. The CDR3 loop spans 21 amino acids.

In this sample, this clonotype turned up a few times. The CDR3 sequence is CSARVTGRTGELFF. CDR3 coding DNA: TGCAGTGCTAGAGTGACTGGCAGGACCGGGGAGCTGTTTTTT. The chain uses TRBV20-1 and TRBJ2-2; D call uncertain. The germline CDR1 and CDR2 sequences are DFQATT and SNEGSKA (reference sequence). The V end was cut by 1 base, the J end by 5 bases, with 11 bases between. The length of the CDR3 is 14 residues.

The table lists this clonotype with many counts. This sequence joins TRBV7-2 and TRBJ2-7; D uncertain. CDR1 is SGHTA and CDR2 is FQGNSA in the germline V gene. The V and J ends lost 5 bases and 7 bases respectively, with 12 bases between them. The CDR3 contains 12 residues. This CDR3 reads CASSLHSWEQYF. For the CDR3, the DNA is TGTGCCAGCAGCCTACACTCGTGGGAGCAGTACTTC.

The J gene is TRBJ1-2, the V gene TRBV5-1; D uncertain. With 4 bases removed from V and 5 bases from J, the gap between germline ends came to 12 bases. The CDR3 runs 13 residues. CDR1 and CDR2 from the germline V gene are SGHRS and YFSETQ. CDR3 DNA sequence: TGCGCCAGCAGCACCGGAGGCGAATATGGCTACACCTTC. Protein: CASSTGGEYGYTF. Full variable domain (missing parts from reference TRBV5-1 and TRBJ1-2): KAGVTQTPRYLIKTRGQQVTLSCSPISGHRSVSWYQQTPGQGLQFLFEYFSETQRNKGNFPGRFSGRQFSNSRSEMNVSTLELGDSALYLCASSTGGEYGYTFGSGTRLTVV.

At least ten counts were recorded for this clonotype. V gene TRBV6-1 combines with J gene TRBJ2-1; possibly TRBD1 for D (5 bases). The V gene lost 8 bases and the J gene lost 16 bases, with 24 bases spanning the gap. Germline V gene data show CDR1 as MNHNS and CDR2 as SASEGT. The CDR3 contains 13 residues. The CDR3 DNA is TGTGCCAGCGAAGTAGCCGGCAGGGCCCCGCTCTTCTTC. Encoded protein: CASEVAGRAPLFF.

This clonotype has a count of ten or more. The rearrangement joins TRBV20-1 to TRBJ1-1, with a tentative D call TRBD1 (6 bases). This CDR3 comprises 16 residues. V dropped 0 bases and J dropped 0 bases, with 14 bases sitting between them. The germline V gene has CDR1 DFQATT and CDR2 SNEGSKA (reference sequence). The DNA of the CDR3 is TGCAGTGCTAGAGATCTCGGGACACTCATGAACACTGAAGCTTTCTTT. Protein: CSARDLGTLMNTEAFF.

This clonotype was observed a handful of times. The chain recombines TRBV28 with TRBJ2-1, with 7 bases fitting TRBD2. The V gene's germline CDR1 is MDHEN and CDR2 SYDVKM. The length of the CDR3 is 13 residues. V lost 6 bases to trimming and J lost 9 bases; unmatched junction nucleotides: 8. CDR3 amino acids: CASRRETSSEQFF. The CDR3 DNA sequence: TGTGCCAGCAGAAGGGAGACTAGCAGTGAGCAGTTCTTC.

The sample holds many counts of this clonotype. The CDR3 DNA reads TGTGCCAGCACTTTGGACGGATGGGTCGCTGGAAACACCATATATTTT. It is translated as CASTLDGWVAGNTIYF. The rearrangement joins TRBV28 to TRBJ1-3; D is ambiguous. CDR3 length equals 16 residues. V was pared by 7 bases and J by 2 bases, with 18 bases between. The germline gives CDR1 MDHEN, CDR2 SYDVKM.

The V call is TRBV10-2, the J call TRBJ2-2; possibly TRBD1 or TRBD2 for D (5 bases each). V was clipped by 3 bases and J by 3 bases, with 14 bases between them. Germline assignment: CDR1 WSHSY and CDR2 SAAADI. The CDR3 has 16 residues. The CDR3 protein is CASSEFWGRDTGELFF. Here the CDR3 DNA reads TGCGCCAGCAGTGAATTTTGGGGACGCGACACCGGGGAGCTGTTTTTT.

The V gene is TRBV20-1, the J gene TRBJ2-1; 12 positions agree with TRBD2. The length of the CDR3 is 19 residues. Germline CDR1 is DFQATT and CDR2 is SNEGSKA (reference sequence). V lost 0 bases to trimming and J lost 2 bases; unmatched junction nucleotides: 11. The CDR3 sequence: CSARDPGTSGSWTYNEQFF. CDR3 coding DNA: TGCAGTGCTAGAGATCCTGGGACTAGCGGGTCTTGGACCTACAATGAGCAGTTCTTC.

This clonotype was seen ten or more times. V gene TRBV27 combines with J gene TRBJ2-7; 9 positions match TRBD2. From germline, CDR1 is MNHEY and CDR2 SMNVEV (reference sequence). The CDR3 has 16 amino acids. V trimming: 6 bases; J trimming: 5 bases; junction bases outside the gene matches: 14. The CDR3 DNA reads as TGTGCCAGCAGCGTAGCCCTGACGGGCGGGAGGGACGAGCAGTACTTC. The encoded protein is CASSVALTGGRDEQYF.

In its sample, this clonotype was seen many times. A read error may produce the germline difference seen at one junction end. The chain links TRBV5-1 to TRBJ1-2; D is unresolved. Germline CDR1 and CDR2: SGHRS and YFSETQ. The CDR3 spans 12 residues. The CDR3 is CASSQTDYGYTF. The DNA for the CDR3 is TGTGCCAGCAGTCAAACAGACTATGGCTACACCTTC.

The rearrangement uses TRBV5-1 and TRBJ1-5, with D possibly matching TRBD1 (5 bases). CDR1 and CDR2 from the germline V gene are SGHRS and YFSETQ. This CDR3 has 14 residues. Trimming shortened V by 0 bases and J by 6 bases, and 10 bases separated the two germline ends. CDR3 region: CASSLGTGTQPQHF. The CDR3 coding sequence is TGCGCCAGCAGCTTGGGCACGGGGACTCAGCCCCAGCATTTT.

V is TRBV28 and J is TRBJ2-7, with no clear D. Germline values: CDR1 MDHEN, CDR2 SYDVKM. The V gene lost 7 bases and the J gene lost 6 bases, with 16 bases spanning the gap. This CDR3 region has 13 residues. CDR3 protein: CASTPGSVPEQYF. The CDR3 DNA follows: TGTGCCAGCACCCCTGGCAGTGTTCCCGAGCAGTACTTC.

CDR3 DNA: TGCAGTGCTGGGGACACCTCTAACTATGGCTACACCTTC. This sequence encodes CSAGDTSNYGYTF. The chain links TRBV20-1 to TRBJ1-2; TRBD1 might be the D (6 bases). The length of the CDR3 is 13 residues. Trimming shortened V by 5 bases and J by 0 bases, and 10 bases separated the two germline ends. Germline-derived CDR1 and CDR2 are DFQATT and SNEGSKA (reference sequence).

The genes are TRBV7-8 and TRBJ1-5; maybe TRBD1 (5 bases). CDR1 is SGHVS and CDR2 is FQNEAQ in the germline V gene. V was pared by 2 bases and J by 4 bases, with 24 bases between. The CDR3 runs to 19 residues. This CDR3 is CASSLTSITGQGRNQPQHF. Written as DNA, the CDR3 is TGTGCCAGCAGCTTAACGTCTATTACGGGGCAGGGAAGAAATCAGCCCCAGCATTTT. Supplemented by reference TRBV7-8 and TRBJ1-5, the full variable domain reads GAGVSQSPRYKVAKRGQDVALRCDPISGHVSLFWYQQALGQGPEFLTYFQNEAQLDKSGLPSDRFFAERPEGSVSTLKIQRTQQEDSAVYLCASSLTSITGQGRNQPQHFGDGTRLSIL.

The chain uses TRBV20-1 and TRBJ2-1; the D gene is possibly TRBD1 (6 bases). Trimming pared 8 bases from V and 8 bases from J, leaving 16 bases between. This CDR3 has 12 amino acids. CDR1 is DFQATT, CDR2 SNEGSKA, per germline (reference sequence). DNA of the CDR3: TGCAGTACCCGCGACAGGTACTATGAGCAGTTCTTC. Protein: CSTRDRYYEQFF.

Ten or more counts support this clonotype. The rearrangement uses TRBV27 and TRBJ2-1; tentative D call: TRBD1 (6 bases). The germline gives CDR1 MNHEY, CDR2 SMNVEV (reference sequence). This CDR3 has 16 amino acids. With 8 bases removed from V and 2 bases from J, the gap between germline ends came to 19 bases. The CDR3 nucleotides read TGTGCCAGCGAAATTCACCGGGACAATCCCTACAATGAGCAGTTCTTC. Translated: CASEIHRDNPYNEQFF.

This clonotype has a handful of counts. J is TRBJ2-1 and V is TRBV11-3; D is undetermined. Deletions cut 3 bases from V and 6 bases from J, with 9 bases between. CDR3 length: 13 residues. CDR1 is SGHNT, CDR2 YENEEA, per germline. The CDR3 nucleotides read TGTGCCAGCAGCTTGCAGTGGGGCAATGAGCAGTTCTTC. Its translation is CASSLQWGNEQFF.

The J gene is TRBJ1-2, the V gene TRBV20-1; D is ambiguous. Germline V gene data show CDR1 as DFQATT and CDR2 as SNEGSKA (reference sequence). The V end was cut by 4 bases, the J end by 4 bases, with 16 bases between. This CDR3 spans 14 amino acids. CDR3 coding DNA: TGCAGTGCTAACATGGGCACGGGTCCCTATGGCTACACCTTC. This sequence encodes CSANMGTGPYGYTF.

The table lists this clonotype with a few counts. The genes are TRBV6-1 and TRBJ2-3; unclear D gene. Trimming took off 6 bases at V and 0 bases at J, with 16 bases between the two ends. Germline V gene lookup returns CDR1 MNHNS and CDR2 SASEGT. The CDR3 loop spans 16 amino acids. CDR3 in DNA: TGTGCCAGCAGGGAGAAGATGTTCCTTAGCACAGATACGCAGTATTTT. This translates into CASREKMFLSTDTQYF.

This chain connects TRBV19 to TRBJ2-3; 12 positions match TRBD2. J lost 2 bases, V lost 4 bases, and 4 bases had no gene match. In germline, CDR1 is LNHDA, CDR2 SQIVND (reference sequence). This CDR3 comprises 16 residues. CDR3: CASSTRLAGATDTQYF. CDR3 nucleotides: TGTGCCAGTAGTACGCGACTAGCGGGAGCCACAGATACGCAGTATTTT.

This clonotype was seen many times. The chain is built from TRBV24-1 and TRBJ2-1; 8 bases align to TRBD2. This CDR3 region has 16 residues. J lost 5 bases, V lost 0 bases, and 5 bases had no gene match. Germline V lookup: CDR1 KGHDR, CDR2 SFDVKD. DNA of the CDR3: TGTGCCACCAGTGATTTGACTAGCGGACGACACAATGAGCAGTTCTTC. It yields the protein CATSDLTSGRHNEQFF.

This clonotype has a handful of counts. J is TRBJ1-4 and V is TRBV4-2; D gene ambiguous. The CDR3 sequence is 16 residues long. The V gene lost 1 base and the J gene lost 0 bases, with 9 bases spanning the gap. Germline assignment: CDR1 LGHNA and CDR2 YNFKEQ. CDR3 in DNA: TGTGCCAGCAGCCAAGGTGTGGTAACAACTAATGAAAAACTGTTTTTT. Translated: CASSQGVVTTNEKLFF.

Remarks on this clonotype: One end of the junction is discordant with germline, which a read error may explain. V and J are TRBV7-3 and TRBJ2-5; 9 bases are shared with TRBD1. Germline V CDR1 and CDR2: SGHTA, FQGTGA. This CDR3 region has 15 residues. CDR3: CASSSRTGAEETQYF. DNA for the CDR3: TGCGCCAGCAGCTCCCGGACAGGGGCGGAAGAGACCCAGTACTTC.